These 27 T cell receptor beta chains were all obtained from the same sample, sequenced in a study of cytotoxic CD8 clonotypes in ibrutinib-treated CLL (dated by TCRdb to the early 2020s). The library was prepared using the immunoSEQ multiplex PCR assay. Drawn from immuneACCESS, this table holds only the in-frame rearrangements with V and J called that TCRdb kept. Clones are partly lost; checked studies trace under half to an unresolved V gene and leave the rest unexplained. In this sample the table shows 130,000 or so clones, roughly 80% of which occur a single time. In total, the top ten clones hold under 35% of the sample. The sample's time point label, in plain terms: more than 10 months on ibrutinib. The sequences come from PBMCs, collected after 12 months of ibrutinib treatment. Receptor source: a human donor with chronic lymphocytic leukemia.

This CDR3 is CASSTGQGETQYF. The CDR3 nucleotides read TGTGCCAGCAGCACGGGACAGGGGGAGACCCAGTACTTC. V is TRBV5-6 and J is TRBJ2-5; 10 positions match TRBD1. Germline trimming cut 4 bases from V and 5 bases from J; bases unmatched to any gene: 2. Germline lookup yields CDR1 SGHDT and CDR2 YYEEEE. The CDR3 is 13 residues long.

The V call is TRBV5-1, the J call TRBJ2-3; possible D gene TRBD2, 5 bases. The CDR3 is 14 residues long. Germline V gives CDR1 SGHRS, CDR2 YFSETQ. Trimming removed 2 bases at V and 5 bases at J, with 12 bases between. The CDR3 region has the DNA TGCGCCAGCAGCTTTTCGAGCGGCGGAGATACGCAGTATTTT. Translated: CASSFSSGGDTQYF.

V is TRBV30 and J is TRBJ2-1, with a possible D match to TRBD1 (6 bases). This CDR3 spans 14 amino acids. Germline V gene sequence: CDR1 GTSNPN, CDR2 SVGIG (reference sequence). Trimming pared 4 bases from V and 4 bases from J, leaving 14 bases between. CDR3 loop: CAWTTDRSYNEQFF. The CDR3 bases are TGTGCCTGGACTACCGACAGGTCATACAATGAGCAGTTCTTC. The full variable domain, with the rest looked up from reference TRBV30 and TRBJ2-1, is SQTIHQWPATLVQPVGSPLSLECTVEGTSNPNLYWYRQAAGRGLQLLFYSVGIGQISSEVPQNLSASRPQDRQFILSSKKLLLSDSGFYLCAWTTDRSYNEQFFGPGTRLTVL.

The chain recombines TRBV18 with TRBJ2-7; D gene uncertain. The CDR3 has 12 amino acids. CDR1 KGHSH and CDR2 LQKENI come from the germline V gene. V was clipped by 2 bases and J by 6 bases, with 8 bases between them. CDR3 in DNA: TGTGCCAGCTCACCAGATAGAAGCGAGCAGTACTTC. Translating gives CASSPDRSEQYF.

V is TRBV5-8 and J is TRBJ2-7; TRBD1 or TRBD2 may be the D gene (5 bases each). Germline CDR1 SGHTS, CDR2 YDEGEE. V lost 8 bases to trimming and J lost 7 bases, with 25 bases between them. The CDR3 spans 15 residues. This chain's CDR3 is CASTLPGVGRMEQYF. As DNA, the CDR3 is TGTGCCAGTACCCTACCCGGGGTGGGGCGTATGGAGCAGTACTTC.

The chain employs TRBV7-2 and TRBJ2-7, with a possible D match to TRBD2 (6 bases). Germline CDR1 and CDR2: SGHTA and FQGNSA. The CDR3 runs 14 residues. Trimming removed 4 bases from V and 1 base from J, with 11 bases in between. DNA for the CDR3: TGTGCCAGCAGCTCGGGACTTTATTCCTACGAGCAGTACTTC. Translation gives CASSSGLYSYEQYF.

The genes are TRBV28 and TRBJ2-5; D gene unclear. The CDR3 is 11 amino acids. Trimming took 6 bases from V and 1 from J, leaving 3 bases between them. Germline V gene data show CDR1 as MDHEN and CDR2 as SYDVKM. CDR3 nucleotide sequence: TGTGCCAGCAGCGGCCAAGAGACCCAGTACTTC. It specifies CASSGQETQYF.

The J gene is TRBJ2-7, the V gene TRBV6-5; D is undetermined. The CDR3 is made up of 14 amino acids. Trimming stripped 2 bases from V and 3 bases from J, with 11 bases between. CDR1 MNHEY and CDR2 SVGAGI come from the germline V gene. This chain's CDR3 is CASSYKWKIYEQYF. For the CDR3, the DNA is TGTGCCAGCAGTTACAAATGGAAAATCTACGAGCAGTACTTC.

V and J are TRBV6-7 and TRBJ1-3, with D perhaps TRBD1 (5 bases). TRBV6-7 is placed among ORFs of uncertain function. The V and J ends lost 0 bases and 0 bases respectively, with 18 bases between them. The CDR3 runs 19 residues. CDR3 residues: CASSYSPGTGGFSGNTIYF. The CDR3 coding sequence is TGTGCCAGCAGTTACTCTCCCGGGACGGGAGGTTTCTCTGGAAACACCATATATTTT.

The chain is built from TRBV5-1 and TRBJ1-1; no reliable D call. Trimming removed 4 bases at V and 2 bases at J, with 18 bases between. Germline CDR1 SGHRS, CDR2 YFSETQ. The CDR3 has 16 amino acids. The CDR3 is CASSKNPRQFNTEAFF. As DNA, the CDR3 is TGCGCCAGCAGCAAGAACCCGAGGCAGTTTAACACTGAAGCTTTCTTT.

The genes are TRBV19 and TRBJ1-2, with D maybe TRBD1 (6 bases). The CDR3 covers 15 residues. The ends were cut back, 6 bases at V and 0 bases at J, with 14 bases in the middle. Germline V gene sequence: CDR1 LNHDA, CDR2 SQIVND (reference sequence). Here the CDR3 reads CASRARDRTNYGYTF. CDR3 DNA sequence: TGTGCCAGTAGGGCTCGAGACAGGACTAACTATGGCTACACCTTC.

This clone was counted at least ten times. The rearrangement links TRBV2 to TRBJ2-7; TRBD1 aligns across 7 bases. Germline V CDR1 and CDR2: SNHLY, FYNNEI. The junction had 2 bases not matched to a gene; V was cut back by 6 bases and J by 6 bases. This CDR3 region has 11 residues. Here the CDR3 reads CASSYRGEQYF. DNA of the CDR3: TGTGCCAGCAGCTACAGGGGCGAGCAGTACTTC.

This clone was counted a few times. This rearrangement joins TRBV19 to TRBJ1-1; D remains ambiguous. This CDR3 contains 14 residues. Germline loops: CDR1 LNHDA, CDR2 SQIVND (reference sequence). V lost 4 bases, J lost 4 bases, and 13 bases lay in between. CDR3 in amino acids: CASSSRDQVTEAFF. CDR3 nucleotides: TGTGCCAGTAGTAGCAGAGACCAAGTCACTGAAGCTTTCTTT.

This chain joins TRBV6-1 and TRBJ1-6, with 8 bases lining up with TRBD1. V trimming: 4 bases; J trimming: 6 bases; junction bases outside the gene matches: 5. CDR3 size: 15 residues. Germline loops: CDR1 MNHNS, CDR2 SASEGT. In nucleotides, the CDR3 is TGTGCCAGCAGTGTTGGGACAGGCTTTAATTCACCCCTCCACTTT. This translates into CASSVGTGFNSPLHF.

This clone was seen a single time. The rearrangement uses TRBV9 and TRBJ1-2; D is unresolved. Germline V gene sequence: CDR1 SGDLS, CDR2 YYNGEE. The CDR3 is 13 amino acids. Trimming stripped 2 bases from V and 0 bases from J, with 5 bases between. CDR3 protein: CASSVDTNYGYTF. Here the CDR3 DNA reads TGTGCCAGCAGCGTTGACACTAACTATGGCTACACCTTC. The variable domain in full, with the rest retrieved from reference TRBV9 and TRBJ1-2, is DSGVTQTPKHLITATGQRVTLRCSPRSGDLSVYWYQQSLDQGLQFLIQYYNGEERAKGNILERFSAQQFPDLHSELNLSSLELGDSALYFCASSVDTNYGYTFGSGTRLTVV.

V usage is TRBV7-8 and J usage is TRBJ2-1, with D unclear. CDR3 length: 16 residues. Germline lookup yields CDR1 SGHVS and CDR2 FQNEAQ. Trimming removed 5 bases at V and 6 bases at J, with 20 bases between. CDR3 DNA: TGTGCCAGCAGCCCCTCCCGCCTCGCACTATTCAATGAGCAGTTCTTC. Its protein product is CASSPSRLALFNEQFF.

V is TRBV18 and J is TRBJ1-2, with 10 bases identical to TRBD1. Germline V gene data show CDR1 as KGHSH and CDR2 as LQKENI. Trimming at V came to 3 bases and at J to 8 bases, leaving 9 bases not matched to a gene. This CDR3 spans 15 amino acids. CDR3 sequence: CASSPRDRGWEGYTF. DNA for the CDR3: TGTGCCAGCTCACCGCGGGACAGGGGTTGGGAAGGCTACACCTTC.

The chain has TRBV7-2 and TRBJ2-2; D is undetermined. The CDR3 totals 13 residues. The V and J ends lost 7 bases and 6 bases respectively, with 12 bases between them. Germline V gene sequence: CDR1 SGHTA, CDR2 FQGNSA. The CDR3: CASNLEWAGELFF. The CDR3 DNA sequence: TGTGCCAGCAACCTAGAATGGGCCGGGGAGCTGTTTTTT.

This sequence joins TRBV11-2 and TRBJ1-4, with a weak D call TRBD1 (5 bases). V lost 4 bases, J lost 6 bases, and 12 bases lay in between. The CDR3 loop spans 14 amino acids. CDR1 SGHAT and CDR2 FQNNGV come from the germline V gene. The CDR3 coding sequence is TGTGCCAGCAGCTCTGGCAGGGCTGATGAAAAACTGTTTTTT. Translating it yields CASSSGRADEKLFF.

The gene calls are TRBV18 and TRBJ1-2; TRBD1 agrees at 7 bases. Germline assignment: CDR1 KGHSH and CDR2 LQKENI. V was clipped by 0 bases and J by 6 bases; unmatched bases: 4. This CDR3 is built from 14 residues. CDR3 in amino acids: CASSPPEGANGYTF. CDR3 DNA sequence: TGTGCCAGCTCACCACCGGAGGGGGCTAATGGCTACACCTTC.

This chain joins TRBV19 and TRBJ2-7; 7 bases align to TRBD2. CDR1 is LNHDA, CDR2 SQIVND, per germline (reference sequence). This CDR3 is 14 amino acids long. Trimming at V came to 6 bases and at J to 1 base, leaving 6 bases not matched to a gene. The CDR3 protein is CASRRAGLSYEQYF. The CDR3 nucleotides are TGTGCCAGTAGACGAGCGGGGCTTTCCTACGAGCAGTACTTC.

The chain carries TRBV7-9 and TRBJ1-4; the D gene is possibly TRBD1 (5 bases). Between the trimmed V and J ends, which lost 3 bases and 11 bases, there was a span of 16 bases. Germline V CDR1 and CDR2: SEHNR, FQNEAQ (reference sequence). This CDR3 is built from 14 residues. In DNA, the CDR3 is TGTGCCAGCAGCTTCAATGTGGGGGAAGGGAAACTGTTTTTT. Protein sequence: CASSFNVGEGKLFF. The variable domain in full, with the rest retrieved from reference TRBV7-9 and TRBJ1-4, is DTGVSQNPRHKITKRGQNVTFRCDPISEHNRLYWYRQTLGQGPEFLTYFQNEAQLEKSRLLSDRFSAERPKGSFSTLEIQRTEQGDSAMYLCASSFNVGEGKLFFGSGTQLSVL.

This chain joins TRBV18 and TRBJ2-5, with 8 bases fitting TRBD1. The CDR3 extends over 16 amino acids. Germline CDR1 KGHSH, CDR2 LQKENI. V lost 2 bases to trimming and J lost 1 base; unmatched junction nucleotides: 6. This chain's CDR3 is CASSPMGQAIQETQYF. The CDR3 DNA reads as TGTGCCAGCTCACCAATGGGACAGGCTATCCAAGAGACCCAGTACTTC.

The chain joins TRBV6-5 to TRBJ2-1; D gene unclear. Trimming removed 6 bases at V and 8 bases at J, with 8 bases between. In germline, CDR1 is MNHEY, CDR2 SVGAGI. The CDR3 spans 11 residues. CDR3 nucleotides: TGTGCCAGCAGCCGACTTGATGAGCAGTTCTTC. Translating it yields CASSRLDEQFF.

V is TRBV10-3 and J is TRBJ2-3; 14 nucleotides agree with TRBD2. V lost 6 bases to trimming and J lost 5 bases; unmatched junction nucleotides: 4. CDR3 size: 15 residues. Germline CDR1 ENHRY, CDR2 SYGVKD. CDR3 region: CAIRGLAGDKDTQYF. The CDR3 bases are TGTGCCATCAGGGGACTAGCGGGAGACAAAGATACGCAGTATTTT.

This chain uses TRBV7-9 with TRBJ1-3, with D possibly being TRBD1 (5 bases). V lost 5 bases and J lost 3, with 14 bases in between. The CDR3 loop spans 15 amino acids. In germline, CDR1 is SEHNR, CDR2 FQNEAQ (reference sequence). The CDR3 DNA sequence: TGTGCCAGCAGCCGACCCGACAGTGGTGGAAACACCATATATTTT. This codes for CASSRPDSGGNTIYF.

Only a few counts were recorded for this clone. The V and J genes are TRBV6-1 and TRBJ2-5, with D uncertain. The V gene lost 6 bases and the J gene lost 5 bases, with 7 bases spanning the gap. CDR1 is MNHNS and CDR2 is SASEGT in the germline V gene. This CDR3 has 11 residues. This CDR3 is CASRTAETQYF. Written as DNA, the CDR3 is TGTGCCAGCAGAACAGCGGAGACCCAGTACTTC.